Presented here are 19 T cell receptor beta chains from one specimen sequenced in a study of OX40 agonist ivuxolimab in advanced cancers. Here immunoSEQ multiplex PCR was the method, and the copy in TCRdb shows in-frame clones only, minus some. Among about 45,000 clones listed, around nine tenths were seen once. The sequencing here drew on CD4+ or CD8+ T cells sorted from blood, taken in a trial of the OX40 agonist ivuxolimab. These receptors were taken from an adult with an advanced solid tumor such as melanoma, head and neck, liver or kidney cancer.

J is TRBJ2-1 and V is TRBV25-1; D is unresolved. Trimming removed 5 bases at V and 4 bases at J, with 12 bases between. This CDR3 spans 14 amino acids. CDR1 and CDR2 from the germline V gene are MGHDK and SYGVNS. CDR3: CASSTPWQYNEQFF. As DNA, the CDR3 is TGTGCCAGCAGTACCCCCTGGCAGTACAATGAGCAGTTCTTC.

The chain has TRBV28 and TRBJ2-5; D is possibly TRBD2 (5 bases). The CDR3 has 12 residues. CDR1 and CDR2 (germline): MDHEN, SYDVKM. V lost 6 bases and J lost 5, with 10 bases in between. The CDR3 nucleotides are TGTGCCAGCAGGAGCGGCGTGGAGACCCAGTACTTC. Its protein product is CASRSGVETQYF.

V gene TRBV29-1 combines with J gene TRBJ2-7; D gene unclear. The CDR3 totals 12 residues. The germline gives CDR1 SQVTM, CDR2 ANQGSEA. V was cut by 6 bases and J by 0 bases, with 9 bases left in between. The CDR3 loop reads CSVGPTSYEQYF. DNA of the CDR3: TGCAGCGTCGGCCCCACCTCCTACGAGCAGTACTTC.

V is TRBV27 and J is TRBJ2-4; 7 bases agree with TRBD2. The length of the CDR3 is 14 residues. After removal of 0 bases from V and 8 bases from J, the junction contained 4 bases not matched to a gene. Germline loops: CDR1 MNHEY, CDR2 SMNVEV (reference sequence). The CDR3 DNA sequence: TGTGCCAGCAGTTTATCGGGTCTAGCGGACATTCAGTACTTC. It translates to CASSLSGLADIQYF.

The genes are TRBV5-4 and TRBJ2-7, with 12 bases fitting TRBD2. The CDR3 loop spans 17 amino acids. Germline V lookup: CDR1 SGHNT, CDR2 YYREEE (reference sequence). After removal of 4 bases from V and 2 bases from J, the junction contained 10 bases not matched to a gene. The CDR3 loop is CASSKPTSGSVTYEQYF. The CDR3 DNA follows: TGTGCCAGCAGCAAACCGACTAGCGGGAGCGTTACCTACGAGCAGTACTTC.

This chain connects TRBV6-5 to TRBJ2-6; the D gene is possibly TRBD2 (5 bases). The V end lost 5 bases, the J end lost 0 bases, and 5 bases lay between the germline ends. This CDR3 has 14 amino acids. The germline V gene has CDR1 MNHEY and CDR2 SVGAGI. CDR3 sequence reads: CASSRDSGANVLTF. The CDR3, as DNA: TGTGCCAGCAGTCGGGACTCTGGGGCCAACGTCCTGACTTTC.

V and J are TRBV2 and TRBJ1-3; D remains unclear. Per germline, CDR1 SNHLY and CDR2 FYNNEI. The CDR3 consists of 13 residues. The V end was cut by 4 bases, the J end by 0 bases, with 4 bases between. The CDR3 bases are TGTGCCAGCAGTGTAAGCTCTGGAAACACCATATATTTT. Amino acids: CASSVSSGNTIYF.

This clone was seen a single time. This CDR3 is CASANGRSTDTQYF. CDR3 nucleotides: TGTGCCAGCGCGAACGGCAGGTCCACAGATACGCAGTATTTT. J is TRBJ2-3 and V is TRBV6-5; D gene ambiguous. CDR1 and CDR2 from the germline V gene are MNHEY and SVGAGI. The V gene lost 8 bases and the J gene lost 2 bases, with 14 bases spanning the gap. CDR3 length equals 14 residues.

The chain employs TRBV30 and TRBJ1-2; maybe TRBD1 (6 bases). This CDR3 spans 14 amino acids. CDR1 and CDR2 (germline): GTSNPN, SVGIG (reference sequence). V was pared by 1 base and J by 5 bases, with 14 bases between. CDR3 sequence (DNA): TGTGCCTGGAGTGCCCGGGGGGCCCCATATGGCTACACCTTC. It yields the protein CAWSARGAPYGYTF.

The rearrangement joins TRBV29-1 to TRBJ2-5; possible D gene TRBD1, 7 bases. V was cut by 6 bases and J by 1 base, with 12 bases left in between. CDR3 size: 13 residues. Germline V gene data show CDR1 as SQVTM and CDR2 as ANQGSEA. The CDR3 DNA reads as TGCAGCGTCCTGCAGGGGGGCCAAGAGACCCAGTACTTC. This codes for CSVLQGGQETQYF.

The chain links TRBV19 to TRBJ1-4; D remains unclear. This CDR3 spans 11 amino acids. The V end lost 11 bases, the J end lost 8 bases, and 12 bases lay between the germline ends. The germline V gene encodes CDR1 LNHDA and CDR2 SQIVND (reference sequence). CDR3 region: CASGLREKLFF. CDR3 coding DNA: TGTGCCTCGGGGTTAAGGGAAAAACTGTTTTTT.

The rearrangement uses TRBV5-1 and TRBJ2-1, with TRBD2 identical over 9 bases. The J segment lost 5 bases and the V segment lost 0 bases, leaving 6 bases of the junction unmatched. This CDR3 comprises 16 residues. The germline V gene has CDR1 SGHRS and CDR2 YFSETQ. CDR3 sequence (DNA): TGCGCCAGCAGCTTGGATCCTAGCGGGACCCACAATGAGCAGTTCTTC. The encoded protein is CASSLDPSGTHNEQFF. The full variable domain, with the rest looked up from reference TRBV5-1 and TRBJ2-1, is KAGVTQTPRYLIKTRGQQVTLSCSPISGHRSVSWYQQTPGQGLQFLFEYFSETQRNKGNFPGRFSGRQFSNSRSEMNVSTLELGDSALYLCASSLDPSGTHNEQFFGPGTRLTVL.

This chain links TRBV6-4 with TRBJ1-1, with D tentatively TRBD1 (6 bases). Germline loops: CDR1 MRHNA, CDR2 SNTAGT. The ends were cut back, 0 bases at V and 3 bases at J, with 11 bases in the middle. The CDR3 covers 15 residues. In DNA, the CDR3 is TGTGCCAGCAGTGACTCAAGGGGGTCGGACACTGAAGCTTTCTTT. Translation: CASSDSRGSDTEAFF.

The chain carries TRBV4-1 and TRBJ2-7, with D perhaps matching TRBD1 or TRBD2 (5 bases each). In germline, CDR1 is MGHRA, CDR2 YSYEKL. Trimming cost V 1 base and J 2 bases, with 18 bases left between them. CDR3 length: 17 residues. CDR3 sequence reads: CASSQGARGTETYEQYF. CDR3 DNA sequence: TGCGCCAGCAGCCAAGGCGCACGAGGGACGGAAACCTACGAGCAGTACTTC.

The CDR3 DNA reads TGTGCCTGGAGACAATGGGGGGACAGGGGAGTGGGCGAGCAGTACTTC. This translates into CAWRQWGDRGVGEQYF. The gene calls are TRBV30 and TRBJ2-7, with 10 bases matching TRBD1. Unmatched junction bases numbered 14, after V lost 3 bases and J lost 6 bases. Germline loops: CDR1 GTSNPN, CDR2 SVGIG (reference sequence). There are 16 residues in the CDR3.

V is TRBV30 and J is TRBJ1-5; D may be TRBD1 (5 bases). V lost 3 bases and J lost 1, with 13 bases in between. The CDR3 contains 15 residues. Germline V gene lookup returns CDR1 GTSNPN and CDR2 SVGIG (reference sequence). CDR3 amino acids: CAWRAGTASNQPQHF. CDR3 nucleotide sequence: TGTGCCTGGAGGGCCGGGACCGCGAGCAATCAGCCCCAGCATTTT.

A few counts support this clone. In DNA form, the CDR3 reads TGTGCCAGCACCCAGACAGGGGGTAATACCTATGGCTACACCTTC. Protein sequence: CASTQTGGNTYGYTF. J is TRBJ1-2 and V is TRBV13, with TRBD1 identical over 9 bases. Unmatched junction bases numbered 10, after V lost 7 bases and J lost 4 bases. Germline V gene lookup returns CDR1 PRHDT and CDR2 FYEKMQ (reference sequence). The CDR3 consists of 15 residues. The full variable domain, in which reference TRBV13 and TRBJ1-2 provide the parts outside the CDR3, is AAGVIQSPRHLIKEKRETATLKCYPIPRHDTVYWYQQGPGQDPQFLISFYEKMQSDKGSIPDRFSAQQFSDYHSELNMSSLELGDSALYFCASTQTGGNTYGYTFGSGTRLTVV.

The J gene is TRBJ2-2, the V gene TRBV29-1; perhaps TRBD1 as D (5 bases). The V end lost 1 base, the J end lost 7 bases, and 10 bases lay between the germline ends. This CDR3 is built from 13 residues. Germline CDR1 SQVTM, CDR2 ANQGSEA. The CDR3 protein is CSVEVGAGGELFF. The CDR3 nucleotides read TGCAGCGTTGAAGTTGGGGCTGGCGGGGAGCTGTTTTTT.

The chain carries TRBV9 and TRBJ2-7; a possible D gene is TRBD1 (6 bases). TRBJ2-1 explains the end of the DNA better; the J call may be wrong. CDR3 size: 15 residues. The germline CDR1 and CDR2 sequences are SGDLS and YYNGEE. The CDR3 DNA is TGTGCCAGCAGCCCAGGGGCAGACACCTACAATGAGCAGTTCTTC. This translates into CASSPGADTYNEQFF.